These 21 T cell receptor beta chains were sequenced from one sample in a study of breast tumors, draining lymph nodes, adjacent tissues. The lymph nodes were axillary draining lymph nodes from breast cancer patients. TCRdb ran MiXCR on the multiplex PCR reads and lists one entry per CDR3 protein. This table has about 220,000 distinct CDR3 sequences, less than 35% appearing once. Material for sequencing was axillary lymph node tissue. The receptors were gathered from a female donor with breast cancer. Some clones in this sample may be carry-over from other donors' samples.

This clonotype came up many times. This chain joins TRBV3-1 and TRBJ1-6; D gene uncertain. This CDR3 is 14 amino acids long. Trimming took off 4 bases at V and 8 bases at J, with 12 bases between the two ends. From germline, CDR1 is LGHDT and CDR2 YNNKEL (reference sequence). DNA of the CDR3: TGTGCCAGCAGCCCTACTGGGTTTTATTCACCCCTCCACTTT. Encoded protein: CASSPTGFYSPLHF.

V gene TRBV6-4 combines with J gene TRBJ2-3; D may be TRBD1 or TRBD2 (6 bases each). The CDR3 spans 14 residues. Germline lookup yields CDR1 MRHNA and CDR2 SNTAGT. The V end lost 6 bases, the J end lost 5 bases, and 15 bases lay between the germline ends. The CDR3 loop reads CASSAPGGGDTQYF. CDR3 DNA: TGTGCCAGCAGCGCCCCCGGAGGGGGAGATACGCAGTATTTT.

This clonotype showed up just a few times. This may be a read error: a much more frequent sequence differs by one nucleotide. DNA for the CDR3: TGTGCCAGCAGGCTCGGGACAGAGAATTCACCCCTCCACTTT. This codes for CASRLGTENSPLHF. This chain uses TRBV6-6 with TRBJ1-6, with 7 bases matching TRBD1. With V trimmed by 6 bases and J by 7 bases, 6 bases remained unmatched. CDR3 length: 14 amino acids. The V gene's germline CDR1 is MNHNY and CDR2 SVGAGI (reference sequence).

This clonotype was seen only a few times. Here the CDR3 reads CASSPGLAISTDTQYF. The CDR3 DNA reads as TGTGCCAGCAGCCCCGGACTAGCGATTAGCACAGATACGCAGTATTTT. The chain uses TRBV7-9 and TRBJ2-3, with 9 nucleotides matching TRBD2. The V gene's germline CDR1 is SEHNR and CDR2 FQNEAQ (reference sequence). J gave up 0 bases and V 5 bases, and 6 bases lay outside the gene matches. The CDR3 spans 16 residues.

This clonotype was counted at least ten times. The gene calls are TRBV5-1 and TRBJ1-2; 8 positions agree with TRBD1. Germline CDR1 SGHRS, CDR2 YFSETQ. The CDR3 covers 14 residues. V was clipped by 3 bases and J by 8 bases; unmatched bases: 9. CDR3 DNA: TGCGCCAGCAGCTCGCGCCAGGGGGCTGGGGGCTACACCTTC. Protein sequence: CASSSRQGAGGYTF.

Regarding this clonotype: This may come from a read error, since a much larger clone is one base off. The rearrangement links TRBV7-6 to TRBJ2-7, with D possibly called TRBD1 or TRBD2 (5 bases each). The length of the CDR3 is 15 residues. The germline gives CDR1 SGHVS, CDR2 FNYEAQ. In nucleotides, the CDR3 is TGTGCCAGCAGACAGGACTCCGGACCCCTCTACGAGCAGCACTTC. Protein sequence: CASRQDSGPLYEQHF.

In this sample, this clonotype turned up many times. This sequence joins TRBV20-1 and TRBJ2-3; 12 bases are a match to TRBD2. CDR1 and CDR2 from the germline V gene are DFQATT and SNEGSKA (reference sequence). Trimming cost V 1 base and J 5 bases; bases outside gene matches: 4. The CDR3 extends over 15 amino acids. The CDR3 nucleotides are TGCAGTGCTAGAGGGCTAGCGGGAGGGCGAGATACGCAGTATTTT. Translated, it gives CSARGLAGGRDTQYF.

CDR3 coding DNA: TGTGCCAGCAGTTACTTGCGGCTAGCGGGGAGTCCCCTCCACTTT. Its translation is CASSYLRLAGSPLHF. The chain couples TRBV6-6 to TRBJ1-6; no clear D. The V gene lost 1 base and the J gene lost 13 bases, with 17 bases spanning the gap. Per the germline V gene, CDR1 is MNHNY and CDR2 is SVGAGI (reference sequence). This CDR3 has 15 residues.

A word on this clonotype: This may stem from a read error, because a much larger clone lies one nucleotide away. The rearrangement joins TRBV5-1 to TRBJ2-2; D may be TRBD2 (5 bases). The CDR3 loop spans 16 amino acids. V lost 4 bases and J 6 bases, leaving 19 bases between the germline ends. CDR1 is SGHRS and CDR2 is YFSETQ in the germline V gene. CDR3 nucleotide sequence: TGCGCCAGCAGCCCGGCATTTGTGGGAGCCCCCGGGGAGCTGTTTTTT. Its protein is CASSPAFVGAPGELFF.

This chain joins TRBV5-5 and TRBJ2-1; D not resolved. Per the germline V gene, CDR1 is SGHKS and CDR2 is YYEKEE (reference sequence). The V and J ends lost 0 bases and 15 bases respectively, with 16 bases between them. The CDR3 length is 13 residues. CDR3 loop: CASSLAPAASGFF. DNA for the CDR3: TGTGCCAGCAGCTTGGCCCCGGCAGCCTCGGGGTTCTTC. The variable domain in full, with the rest retrieved from reference TRBV5-5 and TRBJ2-1, is DAGVTQSPTHLIKTRGQQVTLRCSPISGHKSVSWYQQVLGQGPQFIFQYYEKEERGRGNFPDRFSARQFPNYSSELNVNALLLGDSALYLCASSLAPAASGFFGPGTRLTVL.

Regarding this clonotype: A much larger clone differs by one base, so this may be a read error. The genes are TRBV5-6 and TRBJ1-2, with a weak D call TRBD1 (5 bases). The CDR3 sequence is 13 residues long. Germline V gives CDR1 SGHDT, CDR2 YYEEEE. V lost 4 bases, J lost 4 bases, and 11 bases lay in between. The CDR3 sequence: CASSVQGTYGYTF. The CDR3 DNA follows: TGTGCCAGCAGCGTCCAGGGAACCTATGGCTACACCTTC.

In the case of this clonotype: The junction shows a germline mismatch at one end, possibly a read error. The chain employs TRBV20-1 and TRBJ2-7; tentative D call: TRBD2 (5 bases). There are 14 residues in the CDR3. In germline, CDR1 is DFQATT, CDR2 SNEGSKA (reference sequence). The DNA for the CDR3 is TGCAGTGCTAGTCGCGGGCTCGGCTCCTCCGAGCAGTACTTC. Protein sequence: CSASRGLGSSEQYF.

As to this clonotype: One base away lies a much larger clone, so this may be a sequencing read error. The rearrangement links TRBV20-1 to TRBJ1-4; a weak D match, TRBD1 (6 bases). Trimming left V 1 base short and J 7 bases short, with 25 bases between. The germline CDR1 and CDR2 sequences are DFQATT and SNEGSKA (reference sequence). This CDR3 contains 18 residues. The CDR3 protein is CSARGPLGRGAPGEKLFF. DNA for the CDR3: TGCAGTGCTAGAGGCCCCCTAGGACGGGGGGCGCCGGGTGAAAAACTGTTTTTT.

This clonotype appeared a few times. A much larger clone sits a single nucleotide away, making a read error possible. The DNA of the CDR3 is TGCAGTGCTAATCAACTAGCGAGCTCCTCCAATGAGCAGTTCTTC. Encoded protein: CSANQLASSSNEQFF. This chain links TRBV20-1 with TRBJ2-1; TRBD2 aligns across 7 bases. Germline V CDR1 and CDR2: DFQATT, SNEGSKA (reference sequence). The CDR3 length is 15 residues.

This clonotype was seen only a few times. The chain combines TRBV6-5 with TRBJ1-6; D possibly corresponds to TRBD1 (5 bases). The V end lost 5 bases, the J end lost 0 bases, and 20 bases lay between the germline ends. There are 19 residues in the CDR3. Germline lookup yields CDR1 MNHEY and CDR2 SVGAGI. In DNA, the CDR3 is TGTGCCAGCAGTCAAACCTCTTGGGCAGGGAGCTCCTATAATTCACCCCTCCACTTT. Translation gives CASSQTSWAGSSYNSPLHF.

Comment on this clonotype: This clone may be a read error of a much larger clone one base away. Lacking the conserved final phenylalanine or tryptophan, this CDR3 likely reflects a read error. The chain uses TRBV6-1 and TRBJ1-6, with unresolved D. Trimming removed 7 bases at V and 0 bases at J, with 10 bases between. This CDR3 has 15 residues. Germline loops: CDR1 MNHNS, CDR2 SASEGT. CDR3 in amino acids: CASKGGVSYNSPLHL. The CDR3, as DNA: TGTGCCAGCAAGGGCGGGGTCTCCTATAATTCACCCCTCCACCTT.

This clonotype has at least ten counts. The rearrangement links TRBV12-3 or TRBV12-4 to TRBJ2-2, with TRBD2 identical over 9 bases. The CDR3 spans 15 residues. V was clipped by 2 bases and J by 6 bases; unmatched bases: 4. CDR3 protein: CASSLLREGPGELFF. The CDR3 nucleotides are TGTGCCAGCAGTTTATTGCGGGAGGGCCCCGGGGAGCTGTTTTTT.

Regarding this clonotype: This clone may be a read error of a much larger clone one base away. As the CDR3 is not closed by the conserved phenylalanine or tryptophan, this likely results from a read error. This chain links TRBV2 with TRBJ2-7; the D gene is possibly TRBD2 (5 bases). Germline V lookup: CDR1 SNHLY, CDR2 FYNNEI. The CDR3 is 14 amino acids. CDR3 DNA: TGTGCCAGCAGCCCACGACTATTCTCCTACAAGCAGTACCTC. It translates to CASSPRLFSYKQYL.

In this sample, this clonotype turned up many times. The chain carries TRBV10-3 and TRBJ2-7, with D perhaps matching TRBD1 (5 bases). CDR3 size: 13 residues. Germline CDR1 ENHRY, CDR2 SYGVKD. Trimming cost V 5 bases and J 0 bases, with 8 bases left between them. This CDR3 is CAISPDSSYEQYF. The DNA for the CDR3 is TGTGCCATCAGTCCCGACAGCTCCTACGAGCAGTACTTC.

CDR3 region: CARGAGGASGNEETQYF. The DNA of the CDR3 is TGTGCTAGGGGAGCGGGGGGGGCTAGCGGGAATGAAGAGACCCAGTACTTC. The genes are TRBV2 and TRBJ2-5; 10 nucleotides agree with TRBD2. CDR1 SNHLY and CDR2 FYNNEI come from the germline V gene. The CDR3 loop spans 17 amino acids.

This clonotype was detected ten times or more. The CDR3 loop reads CASSSPGWENTGELFF. In DNA form, the CDR3 reads TGTGCCAGCAGTTCACCTGGATGGGAAAACACCGGGGAGCTGTTTTTT. The chain joins TRBV5-6 to TRBJ2-2; D uncertain. V shed 5 bases and J shed 2 bases, with 16 bases lying between them. Germline values: CDR1 SGHDT, CDR2 YYEEEE. The CDR3 length is 16 residues.